This entry describes one T cell receptor beta chain. It has no known antigen specificity. One end of the junction varies from germline; a read error may be responsible. TCRbeta CDR3 regions were amplified from genomic DNA using the immunoSEQ Assay, a bias-controlled multiplex PCR. From the authors' description of their analysis: The number of nucleated cells in each sample was estimated by amplification of reference gene primers within the assay. To quantify the absolute abundance of each unique TCRbeta CDR3 rearrangement, sequence reads were collapsed and filtered. Productive Simpson clonality was computed per sample as the square root of Simpson's diversity index over productive rearrangements. TCRdb re-hosts the immuneACCESS table, in-frame sequences only. Its copies lack some clones; in the studies checked, an unresolved V gene accounts for under half of them, and the cause for the rest is not known. V, J and clone size reflect that table, while D and trimming were determined from the DNA. The sample data list about 180,000 clones, and around 84% of these were observed just once. The ten largest clonotypes hold around 7% of the sample.

These data come from a study of blood T cell repertoires in COVID-19 (dated by TCRdb to about 2020). With respect to the entire study: Samples covering the acute and convalescent phases of COVID-19 were provided by collaborators in the United States, Italy and Spain. Deeply sampled blood TCRbeta repertoires from subjects exposed to, actively infected with, or recovered from COVID-19 were included in the dataset. The prospective study material was composed of cDNA or gDNA derived from T cells, B-cell-depleted T cells, or PBMCs. The repertoires were released in a freely available public database intended as a resource for research on the immune response to SARS-CoV-2. The samples were drawn from two sources: the first 160 participants of the ongoing ImmuneRACE study, and about 1,300 subjects contributed by 6 global collaborators. Where HLA class I and class II types were available, the types were taken from metadata supplied by the sample provider, not from assay-based typing. A de-identified subject ID, COVID-19 status, age in years and sex were almost always included in the sample metadata. Study-wide findings and limitations: The quantity of clinical and demographic metadata differed by source and by participant and was supplied without curation.

Collaborating institutions collected whole blood in K2EDTA tubes following their own protocols. For TCRbeta analysis, collaborator samples were shipped as frozen whole blood, as isolated PBMCs, or as DNA extracted from either sample type. The CDR3 measures 14 amino acids from cysteine to phenylalanine. The CDR3 DNA has 42 bases and is translated from base 1. Sequences SQVTM (CDR1) and ANQGSEA (CDR2) are obtained from the germline V gene. Sequencing used peripheral blood. The clonotype was recovered from a man aged 45 to 65 with active or convalescent COVID-19. Rearrangement joined TRBV29-1 to TRBJ1-3; TRBD1 might be the D gene, on 5 matching bases. The nucleotides are TGCAGCGTTGCTCGAGACAGCTCTGGAAGCACCATATATTTT. This translates into CSVARDSSGSTIYF. The entire variable domain, with the stretches around the CDR3 drawn from the reference TRBV29-1 and TRBJ1-3 proteins, is SAVISQKPSRDICQRGTSLTIQCQVDSQVTMMFWYRQQPGQSLTLIATANQGSEATYESGFVIDKFPISRPNLTFSTLTVSNMSPEDSSIYLCSVARDSSGSTIYFGEGSWLTVV.